A single sample gave rise to the 30 T cell receptor beta chains below, sequenced in a study of siplizumab effects on memory and regulatory T cells. Sequencing used immunoSEQ multiplex PCR; TCRdb keeps in-frame clones, though not all of them. The sample includes about 100,000 clones, 94% of them seen just once. The sequencing sample was made of non-Treg CD4+ T cells sorted from blood. The receptor set was obtained from a human donor in good health.

This chain connects TRBV6-1 to TRBJ2-3; 9 bases are a match to TRBD2. The CDR3 covers 15 residues. V gave up 3 bases and J gave up 4 bases; unmatched junction bases: 5. Germline V gene sequence: CDR1 MNHNS, CDR2 SASEGT. CDR3 sequence (DNA): TGTGCCAGCAGTGATGTACTAGCGGGTTCAGATACGCAGTATTTT. Translating gives CASSDVLAGSDTQYF.

This chain joins TRBV5-4 and TRBJ2-5; a possible D gene is TRBD1 (6 bases). The ends were cut back, 3 bases at V and 7 bases at J, with 19 bases in the middle. The CDR3 consists of 15 residues. Germline values: CDR1 SGHNT, CDR2 YYREEE (reference sequence). In DNA form, the CDR3 reads TGTGCCAGCAGCTCGCGTTCCAACAGGGCTGGGACCCAGTACTTC. Protein sequence: CASSSRSNRAGTQYF.

This chain uses TRBV7-9 with TRBJ2-7; D might be TRBD1 (6 bases). This CDR3 contains 12 residues. V lost 4 bases and J lost 3, with 7 bases in between. Germline CDR1 reads SEHNR; CDR2 reads FQNEAQ (reference sequence). CDR3 region: CASSWTDYEQYF. CDR3 coding DNA: TGTGCCAGCAGCTGGACAGACTACGAGCAGTACTTC.

The J gene is TRBJ2-5, the V gene TRBV4-1, with no clear D. V lost 1 base, J lost 1 base, and 10 bases lay in between. This CDR3 has 15 residues. In germline, CDR1 is MGHRA, CDR2 YSYEKL. The CDR3 DNA reads TGCGCCAGCAGCCAAGTTAGGGCAGCCCAAGAGACCCAGTACTTC. This sequence encodes CASSQVRAAQETQYF.

This chain links TRBV12-5 with TRBJ2-1; 10 nucleotides match TRBD2. The germline V gene encodes CDR1 LGHNT and CDR2 FRNRAP. There are 16 residues in the CDR3. J was trimmed by 5 bases and V by 5 bases; bases with no gene match: 9. The DNA for the CDR3 is TGTGCTAGTGGTCAAGTCGTCGGACTAGCGGACAATGAGCAGTTCTTC. It translates to CASGQVVGLADNEQFF. The full variable domain, rest sourced from reference TRBV12-5 and TRBJ2-1, is DARVTQTPRHKVTEMGQEVTMRCQPILGHNTVFWYRQTMMQGLELLAYFRNRAPLDDSGMPKDRFSAEMPDATLATLKIQPSEPRDSAVYFCASGQVVGLADNEQFFGPGTRLTVL.

V gene TRBV4-1 combines with J gene TRBJ2-3; TRBD2 matches 7 bases. This CDR3 has 16 residues. V lost 0 bases and J lost 1; bases outside the gene matches: 4. Germline values: CDR1 MGHRA, CDR2 YSYEKL. In DNA, the CDR3 is TGCGCCAGCAGCCAAGATCGGGCGGGAGGCACAGATACGCAGTATTTT. Its protein product is CASSQDRAGGTDTQYF.

The chain combines TRBV11-1 with TRBJ1-4; the match to TRBD1 covers 7 bases. The CDR3 covers 14 residues. The V and J ends lost 5 bases and 8 bases, in that order; junction bases with no gene match: 8. Germline CDR1 is SGHAT and CDR2 is FQDESV (reference sequence). The chain's CDR3 is CASSRGTVGEKLFF. CDR3 coding DNA: TGTGCCAGCAGCCGAGGGACAGTGGGAGAAAAACTGTTTTTT.

The J gene is TRBJ2-6, the V gene TRBV23-1; 8 bases are a match to TRBD1. TRBV23-1 falls under the ORF class, with uncertain function. J lost 0 bases, V lost 2 bases, and 9 bases had no gene match. The CDR3 length is 19 residues. This chain's CDR3 is CASSQLGRGLLSGANVLTF. The CDR3 DNA reads as TGCGCCAGCAGTCAACTCGGCAGGGGGCTCCTCTCTGGGGCCAACGTCCTGACTTTC.

This rearrangement joins TRBV6-4 to TRBJ2-7; TRBD2 aligns across 9 bases. CDR3 size: 16 residues. Germline CDR1 and CDR2: MRHNA and SNTAGT. Trimming cost V 4 bases and J 6 bases; bases outside gene matches: 13. The CDR3: CASSVVRREGKCEQYF. The CDR3, as DNA: TGTGCCAGCAGTGTGGTTCGGCGGGAGGGGAAATGCGAGCAGTACTTC.

This clone was seen once. The rearrangement links TRBV6-6 to TRBJ1-5; possibly TRBD1 for D (5 bases). The V end lost 7 bases, the J end lost 6 bases, and 19 bases lay between the germline ends. The CDR3 consists of 15 residues. CDR1 is MNHNY, CDR2 SVGAGI, per germline (reference sequence). The CDR3 here is CASTPPGPWFQPQHF. The CDR3, as DNA: TGTGCCAGCACCCCACCGGGACCATGGTTTCAGCCCCAGCATTTT.

The V gene is TRBV11-2, the J gene TRBJ2-1; D perhaps matches TRBD2 (6 bases). The CDR3 extends over 17 amino acids. V dropped 3 bases and J dropped 5 bases, with 20 bases sitting between them. Germline CDR1 is SGHAT and CDR2 is FQNNGV. The CDR3 is CASSFRRIGTPHNEQFF. The CDR3 nucleotides read TGTGCCAGCAGCTTTCGGCGGATCGGGACTCCCCACAATGAGCAGTTCTTC.

This chain connects TRBV6-1 to TRBJ1-5; no firm D call. V lost 7 bases and J lost 7, with 14 bases in between. The germline V gene has CDR1 MNHNS and CDR2 SASEGT. The CDR3 is made up of 13 amino acids. This CDR3 reads CASKEGSGQPQHF. DNA of the CDR3: TGTGCCAGCAAAGAGGGAAGCGGGCAGCCCCAGCATTTT.

The chain employs TRBV10-3 and TRBJ2-1; 10 bases align to TRBD2. After removal of 7 bases from V and 2 bases from J, the junction contained 2 bases not matched to a gene. The CDR3 contains 14 residues. CDR1 is ENHRY and CDR2 is SYGVKD in the germline V gene. The CDR3 DNA reads TGTGCCATCACCACTAGCGGGGCCTACAATGAGCAGTTCTTC. It specifies CAITTSGAYNEQFF.

The gene calls are TRBV10-3 and TRBJ2-3; 9 bases map to TRBD1. V gave up 7 bases and J gave up 3 bases; unmatched junction bases: 14. This CDR3 contains 17 residues. Germline V gene data show CDR1 as ENHRY and CDR2 as SYGVKD. This CDR3 reads CAIKNTGGAGITDTQYF. The CDR3 DNA is TGTGCCATCAAAAATACAGGGGGCGCTGGGATTACAGATACGCAGTATTTT.

This clone was counted a single time. The chain employs TRBV7-3 and TRBJ2-4; the match to TRBD2 covers 8 bases. Trimming took 4 bases from V and 7 from J; bases not matched to a gene: 6. Germline assignment: CDR1 SGHTA and CDR2 FQGTGA. There are 14 residues in the CDR3. In DNA, the CDR3 is TGTGCCAGCAGCTCGGGGACTAGATCGAACATTCAGTACTTC. This encodes CASSSGTRSNIQYF.

The V and J genes are TRBV10-3 and TRBJ2-7, with TRBD1 matching over 8 bases. CDR1 and CDR2 (germline): ENHRY, SYGVKD. The CDR3 extends over 12 amino acids. Losses at the gene ends were 10 bases for V and 5 bases for J; bases not matched to a gene: 7. The CDR3: CATTGQVDEQYF. DNA of the CDR3: TGTGCCACCACGGGACAGGTCGACGAGCAGTACTTC.

The gene calls are TRBV7-8 and TRBJ2-1, with 10 positions matching TRBD2. This CDR3 has 15 amino acids. With 5 bases clipped from V and 5 bases from J, the junction kept 6 bases outside the gene matches. CDR1 SGHVS and CDR2 FQNEAQ come from the germline V gene. The CDR3 sequence is CASSPRTSGNNEQFF. In nucleotides, the CDR3 is TGTGCCAGCAGCCCCCGGACTAGCGGAAACAATGAGCAGTTCTTC.

The sample holds one count of this clone. V is TRBV5-4 and J is TRBJ2-1, with TRBD1 identical over 8 bases. Germline V lookup: CDR1 SGHNT, CDR2 YYREEE (reference sequence). The trim removed 4 bases at V and 4 bases at J, leaving 7 bases unmatched. The CDR3 spans 15 residues. CDR3 nucleotide sequence: TGTGCCAGCAGCCTCGACAGGGGTAATTACAATGAGCAGTTCTTC. Its translation: CASSLDRGNYNEQFF.

The gene calls are TRBV14 and TRBJ2-2; no firm D call. The CDR3 has 14 residues. Germline values: CDR1 SGHDN, CDR2 FVKESK. The V end lost 1 base, the J end lost 4 bases, and 7 bases lay between the germline ends. Here the CDR3 reads CASSQVPSTGELFF. CDR3 nucleotides: TGTGCCAGCAGCCAAGTCCCTAGCACCGGGGAGCTGTTTTTT. Together with reference TRBV14 and TRBJ2-2, the CDR3 gives the full variable domain: EAGVTQFPSHSVIEKGQTVTLRCDPISGHDNLYWYRRVMGKEIKFLLHFVKESKQDESGMPNNRFLAERTGGTYSTLKVQPAELEDSGVYFCASSQVPSTGELFFGEGSRLTVL.

The V gene is TRBV11-2, the J gene TRBJ2-3, with 7 nucleotides matching TRBD2. The CDR3 has 17 amino acids. J gave up 1 base and V 5 bases, and 12 bases lay outside the gene matches. The germline CDR1 and CDR2 sequences are SGHAT and FQNNGV. The CDR3, as DNA: TGTGCCAGCAGCCCCGCAGGCCTAAGCGGGGGCACAGATACGCAGTATTTT. It yields the protein CASSPAGLSGGTDTQYF.

The chain employs TRBV10-2 and TRBJ1-3, with D tentatively TRBD1 (5 bases). Germline-derived CDR1 and CDR2 are WSHSY and SAAADI. V was cut by 7 bases and J by 6 bases, with 13 bases left in between. CDR3 length: 13 residues. CDR3 region: CASIGQRENTIYF. DNA for the CDR3: TGCGCCAGCATCGGACAAAGGGAAAACACCATATATTTT.

The genes are TRBV25-1 and TRBJ2-7; unclear D gene. V lost 5 bases and J lost 5, with 22 bases in between. Looked up from germline, CDR1 is MGHDK and CDR2 is SYGVNS. This CDR3 is 16 amino acids long. The CDR3 loop reads CASSWGGHPPEDEQYF. CDR3 in DNA: TGTGCCAGCAGTTGGGGTGGGCACCCTCCTGAGGACGAGCAGTACTTC.

The chain couples TRBV4-1 to TRBJ1-2; no clear D. Germline lookup yields CDR1 MGHRA and CDR2 YSYEKL. The CDR3 contains 14 residues. Trimming took 0 bases from V and 2 from J, leaving 7 bases between them. DNA for the CDR3: TGCGCCAGCAGCCAAGATAGGCAGAACTATGGCTACACCTTC. Residues: CASSQDRQNYGYTF.

A single count supports this clone. The V and J genes are TRBV9 and TRBJ2-1; 8 positions match TRBD2. The CDR3 runs 15 residues. With V trimmed by 0 bases and J by 10 bases, 9 bases remained unmatched. The germline V gene has CDR1 SGDLS and CDR2 YYNGEE. CDR3 in DNA: TGTGCCAGCAGCGTAGGTGGAGCGGGAGTTAAAGAGCAGTTCTTC. Amino acid sequence: CASSVGGAGVKEQFF.

The chain has TRBV6-1 and TRBJ1-2; 9 bases line up with TRBD1. Germline assignment: CDR1 MNHNS and CDR2 SASEGT. Trimming at V came to 2 bases and at J to 14 bases, leaving 12 bases not matched to a gene. CDR3 length: 14 amino acids. DNA for the CDR3: TGTGCCAGCAGTGAAACGGGACAGGGTGAGGACCATACCTTC. Translated, it gives CASSETGQGEDHTF.

The chain joins TRBV5-8 to TRBJ1-2, with D tentatively TRBD1 (6 bases). The CDR3 sequence is 16 residues long. Per the germline V gene, CDR1 is SGHTS and CDR2 is YDEGEE. Trimming removed 0 bases at V and 4 bases at J, with 16 bases between. The CDR3 sequence is CASSLELQGDFYGYTF. The CDR3 nucleotides are TGTGCCAGCAGCTTGGAGCTACAGGGCGATTTCTATGGCTACACCTTC.

This CDR3 reads CASSQGDRVIEGYTF. For the CDR3, the DNA is TGCGCCAGCAGCCAAGGGGACAGGGTAATTGAGGGCTACACCTTC. The V call is TRBV4-1, the J call TRBJ1-2, with 9 nucleotides matching TRBD1. J was trimmed by 8 bases and V by 1 base; bases with no gene match: 8. The CDR3 is made up of 15 amino acids. CDR1 is MGHRA and CDR2 is YSYEKL in the germline V gene.

In its sample, this clone was seen once. This same CDR3 is encoded by further DNA sequences in the sample. The chain joins TRBV9 to TRBJ2-1, with D possibly matching TRBD2 (6 bases). From germline, CDR1 is SGDLS and CDR2 YYNGEE. The CDR3 consists of 15 residues. V shed 0 bases and J shed 0 bases, with 7 bases lying between them. CDR3 nucleotides: TGTGCCAGCAGCGTAGTGGGGGGCTCCTACAATGAGCAGTTCTTC. It is translated as CASSVVGGSYNEQFF. The variable domain in full, completed from reference TRBV9 and TRBJ2-1, reads DSGVTQTPKHLITATGQRVTLRCSPRSGDLSVYWYQQSLDQGLQFLIQYYNGEERAKGNILERFSAQQFPDLHSELNLSSLELGDSALYFCASSVVGGSYNEQFFGPGTRLTVL.

The genes are TRBV5-1 and TRBJ2-5, with TRBD2 matching 12 bases. Germline CDR1 is SGHRS and CDR2 is YFSETQ. The J segment lost 5 bases and the V segment lost 3 bases, leaving 5 bases of the junction unmatched. This CDR3 has 15 amino acids. In DNA, the CDR3 is TGCGCCAGCAGCTCTCTCACTAGCGGGAGGGAGACCCAGTACTTC. This translates into CASSSLTSGRETQYF. Combining the CDR3 with reference TRBV5-1 and TRBJ2-5 gives the whole variable domain KAGVTQTPRYLIKTRGQQVTLSCSPISGHRSVSWYQQTPGQGLQFLFEYFSETQRNKGNFPGRFSGRQFSNSRSEMNVSTLELGDSALYLCASSSLTSGRETQYFGPGTRLLVL.

The CDR3 bases are TGTGCCATCAGTGAGGCCCTAGGATCAGATACGCAGTATTTT. It translates to CAISEALGSDTQYF. The rearrangement uses TRBV10-3 and TRBJ2-3; D is undetermined. The V gene lost 2 bases and the J gene lost 4 bases, with 10 bases spanning the gap. Germline CDR1 ENHRY, CDR2 SYGVKD. The CDR3 is 14 residues long.